This entry describes one TCR beta chain. Its specific antigen is unknown. It has no much larger one-base neighbor in the sample; base qualities were not kept. TCRbeta CDR3 regions were amplified from genomic DNA using the immunoSEQ Assay, a bias-controlled multiplex PCR. Regarding the original processing steps: Nucleated cell counts per sample were estimated from amplification of reference gene primers within the assay. Sequence reads were collapsed and filtered to measure the absolute abundance of every unique TCRbeta CDR3 rearrangement. Productive Simpson clonality was computed per sample as the square root of Simpson's diversity index over productive rearrangements. TCRdb holds this immuneACCESS table with in-frame rearrangements only. Some clones are missing; in checked studies, unresolved V genes explain under half, and the rest has no known cause. V and J calls and clone size follow that table, whereas D and trimming were derived from the DNA. This sample gives roughly 230,000 clones in total; approximately 82% of them show up just once. The top ten hold roughly 8.6% of the sample.

Each collaborating institution followed its own protocols to collect whole blood in K2EDTA tubes. For TCRbeta analysis, collaborators shipped samples as frozen whole blood, isolated PBMCs, or DNA extracted from either of those sample types. The data were taken from a study of blood T cell repertoires in COVID-19 (dated by TCRdb to 2020 to 2021). Context from the whole study: Collaborator samples came from the United States, Italy and Spain and covered acute and convalescent phases of COVID-19. The prospective study material was composed of cDNA or gDNA derived from T cells, B-cell-depleted T cells, or PBMCs. Subjects who had been exposed to COVID-19, were actively infected with it, or had recovered from it provided the deeply sampled blood TCRbeta repertoires that made up the dataset. A freely available public database, intended as a resource for researchers studying the immune response to SARS-CoV-2, is where the repertoires were released. The samples were drawn from the first 160 participants of the ongoing ImmuneRACE study and from 1,254 subjects provided by 6 global collaborators. Nearly every sample came with metadata listing a de-identified subject ID, COVID-19 status, age in years and sex. HLA class I and class II types, where available, came from metadata supplied by the sample provider rather than from assay-based typing. Here is what the overall study found, with its caveats: The amount of clinical and demographic metadata varied by source and participant and was provided uncurated.

The CDR3 runs 16 residues from the cysteine to the phenylalanine. The DNA shown is the 48-base CDR3, in frame from base 1. From the germline V gene, CDR1 is LGHNT and CDR2 is FRNRAP. The junction shows trimming of 2 bases on V and 4 bases on J, and the gene matches do not reach 8 bases of it. The sample comprised peripheral blood. The receptor comes from a man between 40 and 49 years old with active or convalescent COVID-19. The V and J segments used are TRBV12-5 and TRBJ2-5; the junction holds 9 bases that match TRBD1. The nucleotides are TGTGCTAGTGGTTTGCGCGGGACAGGGTCCCCAGAGACCCAGTACTTC. The translation is CASGLRGTGSPETQYF.